The source of this T cell receptor beta chain is a study of hypomethylating agent response in myelodysplastic syndrome (dated by TCRdb to 2020 to 2022). About the study as a whole: The hypomethylating agent given was azacitidine in about 70% of the 11 patients and decitabine in 3 of 11 patients. Complete response or hematologic improvement counted as response, and patients meeting neither criterion were classed as non-responders. Roughly 5 patients did not respond, whereas about 6 responded with either complete response or hematologic improvement. The mutation found most frequently was TET2, which appeared in 5 of the 11 patients. Patients had a mean age of approximately 72 +/- 6.3 years, and a diploid cytogenetic profile was the most common. Of the myelodysplastic syndrome patients in the cohort, eight to ten were male and 2 were female.

Findings and caveats that apply to the study as a whole: Because the healthy control donors and the MDS patients were not matched by age, the comparison between MDS and healthy samples could have been affected. A possible recognition of novel MDS antigens by the shared GLIPH2 clusters was not confirmed and needs experimental validation. After hypomethylating agent treatment, no significant change in richness, rarefaction diversity or clonality was seen, either across all patients or within response groups. Only ten or so patients were analyzed, so the cohort was small. Novel clonotypes appeared more often in responders, whereas non-responders had more contracted clonotypes after treatment.

Bulk bone marrow was analyzed without sorting T-cell subsets. Bone marrow from more than nine myelodysplastic syndrome patients was immunosequenced for TCR beta CDR3 regions before and after hypomethylating agent therapy. For longitudinal repertoire tracking, every patient provided one baseline bone marrow and two to three bone marrows collected at different post-treatment timepoints. Genomic DNA was isolated from whole bone marrow, and DNA quality was assessed with TapeStation, NanoDrop OneC and PicoGreen assays. About this clone itself: Its recognized antigen is unknown. No quality values exist for individual bases; no much larger clone is one base distant.

To prepare the library, the immunoSEQ multiplex PCR assay was applied. Survey resolution was applied, with two replicates of around 200 ng each being run for a total of roughly 400 ng of DNA per sample. The hsTCRB kit detected rearranged TCRB sequences in genomic DNA using multiplex PCR primers targeting V and J genes. In the first PCR, the CDR3 region was amplified for 30 to 35 cycles with the QIAGEN Multiplex PCR Kit. A second PCR of roughly 8 cycles attached sample barcodes and Illumina adapters to each replicate. Pooled libraries were quantified with a QuantStudio 6 and the KAPA library quantification kit. Around 15 pM of pooled libraries were sequenced on an Illumina MiSeq with 156-cycle single-end reads and a 15-cycle index read. As for how the authors treated the data: Of 150,000 to 200,000 unique clonotypes, more than 1.5% were flagged by VDJdb annotation as previously reported viral-epitope-specific clonotypes. The immunoSEQ Data Assistant and immunoSEQ Analyzer converted raw reads into normalized, annotated TCRB repertoires. Clonotypes were analyzed with the immunarch R package version 0.6.5 and BioAnalyzer. Before richness was estimated, every repertoire was downsampled to match the clone count of the smallest repertoire. Clonotypes were classified as expanded, contracted or novel by Fisher's exact tests, with novel defined as zero frequency before treatment. GLIPH2 clustered significantly changed CDR3 beta sequences using simulation_depth=1000 and kmer_min_depth=3, excluding CDR3s shorter than five residues. Drawn from immuneACCESS, this table holds only the in-frame rearrangements with V and J called that TCRdb kept. Clones are partly lost; checked studies trace under half to an unresolved V gene and leave the rest unexplained. For V, J and clone size, that table is used; D and trimming come from the DNA. Present in this sample are 3,000 to 4,000 clones, 85% to 90% of which were seen just once. Of the sample, around 13% falls within the top ten clones.

Trimming costs V 3 bases and J 8 bases, and their ends lie 8 bases apart. In the germline V gene, CDR1 corresponds to SGDLS and CDR2 to YYNGEE. The CDR3 runs 11 residues from the cysteine to the phenylalanine. The read is trimmed to its CDR3 DNA, 33 bases read in frame from base 1. The material sequenced was bone marrow, taken before or after starting hypomethylating agent treatment for myelodysplastic syndrome (not recorded which). This sequence was found in a human donor with myelodysplastic syndrome. The V and J genes are TRBV9 and TRBJ1-2; perhaps TRBD1 is the D gene, with 5 bases matching. Here the CDR3 is given as CASSAGLGYTF. The DNA sequence is given as TGTGCCAGCAGCGCGGGGCTCGGCTACACCTTC.